The rows below give T cell receptor beta chains drawn from one sample of a study of blood T cell repertoires in COVID-19. TCRdb's table, derived via immunoSEQ multiplex PCR, lists solely in-frame clones and lacks some. The data contain 250,000 to 350,000 clones, around 84% of them seen just once; the ten biggest clones take up over 1.3%. Sequenced material: peripheral blood. The receptors here all came from a human donor with COVID-19, enrolled during active disease. The donor label of this sample is uncertain. Each CDR3 is given with its conserved first and last residue. A D gene is named only where the DNA matches it firmly. A row's size may be missing; if present it is once, few, many or a size class.

CDR3aa	CDR3nt	d_gene	v_gene	abundance	j_gene
CAWSAYTGTSGIPSYNEQFF	TGTGCCTGGAGTGCCTACACCGGGACTAGCGGGATCCCCTCCTACAATGAGCAGTTCTTC	TRBD2	TRBV30	few	TRBJ2-1
CASSRSREAHSPLHF	TGTGCCAGCAGCAGGTCAAGGGAGGCCCATTCACCCCTCCACTTT	-	TRBV11-2	-	TRBJ1-6
CASSVGHLYEQYF	TGTGCCAGCAGTGTGGGACATCTCTACGAGCAGTACTTC	-	TRBV2	-	TRBJ2-7
CASSSGETQYF	TGTGCCAGCAGTTCCGGTGAGACCCAGTACTTC	-	TRBV7-3	-	TRBJ2-5
CASSLVLGGITDTQYF	TGTGCCAGCAGCTTGGTATTGGGAGGGATCACAGATACGCAGTATTTT	TRBD2	TRBV5-5	-	TRBJ2-3
CASSPGLAGGQEQFF	TGTGCCAGCAGCCCTGGACTAGCGGGAGGGCAGGAGCAGTTCTTC	TRBD2	TRBV7-9	once	TRBJ2-1
CASSRADQNTGELFF	TGCGCCAGCAGCCGGGCCGACCAGAACACCGGGGAGCTGTTTTTT	-	TRBV4-1	few	TRBJ2-2
CASSIDSDQPQHF	TGTGCCAGCTCGATCGACAGCGATCAGCCCCAGCATTTT	-	TRBV18	-	TRBJ1-5
CAWRPGAGLYEQYF	TGTGCCTGGAGACCTGGTGCGGGACTCTACGAGCAGTACTTC	-	TRBV30	-	TRBJ2-7
CASSRDRGSYEQYF	TGCGCCAGCAGCAGGGACAGGGGCTCCTACGAGCAGTACTTC	TRBD1	TRBV5-1	-	TRBJ2-7
CASSVRDRGATNEKLFF	TGTGCCAGCAGTGTCCGGGACAGGGGGGCAACTAATGAAAAACTGTTTTTT	TRBD1	TRBV2	-	TRBJ1-4
CASSQHPSGSTQYF	TGTGCCAGCAGCCAGCATCCTAGCGGGAGTACGCAGTATTTT	TRBD2	TRBV3-1/TRBV3-2	-	TRBJ2-3
CASSSRLAGGMETQYF	TGTGCCAGCAGCTCTCGACTAGCGGGAGGAATGGAGACCCAGTACTTC	TRBD2	TRBV5-8	-	TRBJ2-5
CASSQGSRGYGYTF	TGTGCCAGCAGCCAAGGCTCTCGGGGGTATGGCTACACCTTC	-	TRBV3-1/TRBV3-2	-	TRBJ1-2
CASSIVLGAAWEQFF	TGTGCCAGTAGTATAGTGCTTGGGGCAGCATGGGAGCAGTTCTTC	-	TRBV19	once	TRBJ2-1
CATSSGLGGYTF	TGTGCCACCAGTTCAGGGTTGGGAGGCTACACCTTC	-	TRBV24-1	-	TRBJ1-2
CASSGVNQVKQYF	TGTGCCAGCAGTGGGGTAAACCAGGTTAAGCAGTACTTC	-	TRBV25-1	-	TRBJ2-7
CASRGGRVLGETQYF	TGTGCCAGTAGAGGGGGACGCGTCTTGGGAGAGACCCAGTACTTC	-	TRBV19	-	TRBJ2-5
CSGLGQASGEQYF	TGCAGCGGTCTGGGACAGGCATCAGGGGAGCAGTACTTC	TRBD1	TRBV29-1	-	TRBJ2-7
CASNLAGYNEQFF	TGTGCCAGCAATCTAGCGGGCTACAATGAGCAGTTCTTC	TRBD2	TRBV2	-	TRBJ2-1
CASTSVGLSEIPGELFF	TGCGCCAGTACCTCCGTGGGACTTTCCGAGATCCCCGGGGAGCTGTTTTTT	-	TRBV5-1	-	TRBJ2-2
CASSLRTSGVGTYEQYF	TGCGCCAGCAGCTTGCGGACTAGCGGGGTGGGCACCTACGAGCAGTACTTC	TRBD2	TRBV5-1	-	TRBJ2-7
CASSPGHHTDTQYF	TGTGCCAGCAGCCCGGGACACCACACAGATACGCAGTATTTT	-	TRBV7-3	-	TRBJ2-3
CASSLAGPDTQYF	TGTGCCAGCAGCTTAGCTGGGCCTGATACGCAGTATTTT	-	TRBV7-9	few	TRBJ2-3
CAWGPGGARGYTF	TGTGCCTGGGGACCAGGGGGCGCTAGGGGCTACACCTTC	TRBD1	TRBV30	once	TRBJ1-2
CASKPTSGSKGDTQYF	TGCGCCAGCAAACCGACTAGCGGGAGTAAGGGAGATACGCAGTATTTT	TRBD2	TRBV5-1	few	TRBJ2-3
CSAGLDYGYTF	TGCAGTGCTGGCCTCGACTATGGCTACACCTTC	-	TRBV20-1	once	TRBJ1-2
CASSQDDKLEQFF	TGCGCCAGCAGCCAAGATGATAAACTTGAGCAGTTCTTC	-	TRBV4-3	-	TRBJ2-1
CAWGDGRGNQPQHF	TGTGCCTGGGGGGATGGCAGGGGCAATCAGCCCCAGCATTTT	-	TRBV30	-	TRBJ1-5
CASSVDRSDTQYF	TGTGCCAGCAGCGTAGACAGATCAGATACGCAGTATTTT	-	TRBV9	-	TRBJ2-3
CASRKETGVNQPQHF	TGTGCCAGTAGAAAAGAGACAGGGGTGAATCAGCCCCAGCATTTT	TRBD1	TRBV19	-	TRBJ1-5
CASSPEDVGYGYTF	TGCGCCAGCAGCCCGGAGGACGTCGGGTATGGCTACACCTTC	-	TRBV5-1	-	TRBJ1-2
CASSRGVYNEQFF	TGTGCCAGCAGCCGCGGCGTCTACAATGAGCAGTTCTTC	-	TRBV7-2	-	TRBJ2-1
CASSQETGTAYGYTF	TGTGCCAGCAGCCAAGAAACAGGGACAGCCTATGGCTACACCTTC	TRBD1	TRBV3-1/TRBV3-2	few	TRBJ1-2
CASSPPLLRGNTEAFF	TGTGCCAGCTCACCACCCCTATTAAGGGGAAACACTGAAGCTTTCTTT	-	TRBV18	many	TRBJ1-1
CASSLWSEVAGYGYTF	TGTGCCAGCAGTTTATGGTCCGAGGTGGCGGGCTATGGCTACACCTTC	-	TRBV28	-	TRBJ1-2
CASSFQGVRTEAFF	TGTGCCAGCAGCTTCCAGGGGGTCAGGACTGAAGCTTTCTTT	TRBD1	TRBV3-1/TRBV3-2	few	TRBJ1-1
CAWRHPGVDGELFF	TGTGCCTGGAGGCATCCGGGAGTGGACGGGGAGCTGTTTTTT	-	TRBV30	-	TRBJ2-2
CASSSSGQGGLNIQYF	TGTGCCAGTAGTAGCTCCGGACAGGGAGGATTGAACATTCAGTACTTC	TRBD1	TRBV19	-	TRBJ2-4
CASSLGQIGTEAFF	TGTGCCAGCAGCTTGGGACAGATAGGCACTGAAGCTTTCTTT	-	TRBV5-8	-	TRBJ1-1
CASSPPGPLNNEQFF	TGTGCCAGCAGCCCCCCGGGTCCGCTTAACAATGAGCAGTTCTTC	-	TRBV11-2	-	TRBJ2-1
CASSVNSHSSGGYTF	TGTGCCAGCAGCGTAAACTCTCACAGCTCGGGGGGCTACACCTTC	-	TRBV9	-	TRBJ1-2
CATGDRSNEKLFF	TGTGCCACTGGGGACAGGTCTAATGAAAAACTGTTTTTT	TRBD1	TRBV19	once	TRBJ1-4
CASSSPNQPQHF	TGTGCCAGCAGTTCCCCGAATCAGCCCCAGCATTTT	-	TRBV12-3/TRBV12-4	few	TRBJ1-5
CAISRDRGSNQPQHF	TGTGCCATCTCCCGGGACAGGGGTAGCAATCAGCCCCAGCATTTT	TRBD1	TRBV10-3	-	TRBJ1-5
CADPWTGDQETQYF	TGTGCCGACCCTTGGACAGGCGACCAAGAGACCCAGTACTTC	TRBD1	TRBV27	-	TRBJ2-5
CASSLNTPAGELFF	TGTGCCAGCAGCTTAAACACCCCCGCCGGGGAGCTGTTTTTT	-	TRBV11-2	few	TRBJ2-2
CASSPGTGGYNEQFF	TGTGCCAGCAGCCCCGGGACAGGGGGATACAATGAGCAGTTCTTC	TRBD1	TRBV5-4	-	TRBJ2-1
CASSPLDRIHEQYF	TGTGCCAGCTCACCACTCGACAGAATCCACGAGCAGTACTTC	-	TRBV18	few	TRBJ2-7
CASSSLPGGVEAFF	TGTGCCAGCAGTTCCTTGCCAGGGGGAGTTGAAGCTTTCTTT	TRBD1	TRBV6-6	few	TRBJ1-1
CASSLAPGLGGPYEQYF	TGTGCCAGCAGCTTAGCCCCCGGGTTAGGAGGACCGTACGAGCAGTACTTC	-	TRBV7-6	many	TRBJ2-7
CASSDTGGFYGYTF	TGTGCCAGCAGTGACACAGGGGGCTTCTATGGCTACACCTTC	TRBD1	TRBV5-6	-	TRBJ1-2
CASSAGDRGGGAFF	TGTGCCAGCAGCGCGGGGGACAGGGGGGGTGGAGCTTTCTTT	TRBD1	TRBV11-2	-	TRBJ1-1